The present T cell receptor (beta chain) was sequenced within a study of shared clonotypes between healthy human individuals. Study results and limitations: Represented genetic and exposure-history diversity was restricted by having few donors.

Concerning this clone itself: The target antigen is unknown.

Profiling relied on immunoSEQ multiplex PCR, and the TCRdb table lists in-frame clones only, not all of them. The sample yields about 230,000 clones, 60% to 70% seen once. In germline, CDR1 is SNHLY, CDR2 FYNNEI. The CDR3 runs 14 residues. The V end was cut by 8 bases, the J end by 7 bases, with 18 bases between. The receptor was derived from a young man in good health. Sequencing input: memory CD4+ T cells sorted from blood. Subset indicated: CD45RA-negative fraction. V gene TRBV2 combines with J gene TRBJ2-1; D is perhaps TRBD1 (6 bases). The CDR3: CASGSWTVGNEQFF. DNA for the CDR3: TGTGCCAGCGGATCGTGGACAGTAGGGAATGAGCAGTTCTTC. The entire variable domain, with the rest obtained from reference TRBV2 and TRBJ2-1, is as follows: EPEVTQTPSHQVTQMGQEVILRCVPISNHLYFYWYRQILGQKVEFLVSFYNNEISEKSEIFDDQFSVERPDGSNFTLKIRSTKLEDSAMYFCASGSWTVGNEQFFGPGTRLTVL.